Presented here are 32 T cell receptor beta chains from one specimen sequenced in a study of blood T cell repertoires in COVID-19 (TCRdb year 2020). The method was the immunoSEQ multiplex PCR assay. The clones in this table, taken by TCRdb from immuneACCESS, are in-frame only. Not every clone is retained; where verified, under half of the shortfall comes from an unresolved V gene, and the cause of the rest is unknown. For this sample the table gives hundreds of thousands of clones, of which roughly 85% were detected only once. The top ten hold about 5.1% of the sample. Sample: peripheral blood. These TCRs come from a man aged 50-60 years with COVID-19, enrolled during active disease.

This rearrangement joins TRBV19 to TRBJ2-5; 7 nucleotides agree with TRBD2. Germline trimming cut 6 bases from V and 4 bases from J; bases unmatched to any gene: 8. The CDR3 runs to 14 residues. Germline V gene sequence: CDR1 LNHDA, CDR2 SQIVND (reference sequence). The CDR3 DNA sequence: TGTGCCAGTAGCGCAGCGGGGAGGCGAGAGACCCAGTACTTC. It is translated as CASSAAGRRETQYF.

The gene calls are TRBV21-1 and TRBJ2-7; TRBD2, the table's D call, lacks a check against the DNA. TRBV21-1 is an annotated pseudogene. The length of the CDR3 is 14 residues. The CDR3 nucleotides read TGTGCCAGCAGCGCCCGCCCCGGTCCCTACGAGCAGTACTTC. This translates into CASSARPGPYEQYF.

The rearrangement links TRBV5-4 to TRBJ2-1; a weak D match, TRBD1 (6 bases). The CDR3 covers 15 residues. The V and J ends lost 2 bases and 0 bases respectively, with 9 bases between them. CDR1 and CDR2 from the germline V gene are SGHNT and YYREEE (reference sequence). DNA for the CDR3: TGTGCCAGCAGCTTAGAAGGGGGCTCCTACAATGAGCAGTTCTTC. Protein product: CASSLEGGSYNEQFF.

V is TRBV11-2 and J is TRBJ2-1, with D maybe TRBD1 (6 bases). This CDR3 comprises 15 residues. Germline V gene data show CDR1 as SGHAT and CDR2 as FQNNGV. The V gene lost 6 bases and the J gene lost 2 bases, with 14 bases spanning the gap. CDR3 in DNA: TGTGCCAGCAGTTCAGGGGTAGTAACCTACAATGAGCAGTTCTTC. This gives the protein CASSSGVVTYNEQFF.

This clone showed up just a few times. The chain recombines TRBV19 with TRBJ1-5, with D maybe TRBD1 (6 bases). The CDR3 sequence is 15 residues long. Germline CDR1 and CDR2: LNHDA and SQIVND (reference sequence). Between the trimmed V and J ends, which lost 5 bases and 3 bases, there was a span of 14 bases. CDR3: CASSDRQAYNQPQHF. DNA of the CDR3: TGTGCCAGTAGTGACCGACAGGCTTACAATCAGCCCCAGCATTTT.

The genes are TRBV12-3 or TRBV12-4 and TRBJ1-1; no definite D call. V lost 4 bases to trimming and J lost 1 base, with 7 bases between them. The CDR3 has 13 amino acids. The chain's CDR3 is CASSSVPNTEAFF. The CDR3 coding sequence is TGTGCCAGCAGTTCGGTTCCGAACACTGAAGCTTTCTTT.

A word on this clone: The DNA is left out, because the CDR3 cannot be placed on it with certainty; the CDR3 is given as TCRdb lists it. The chain couples TRBV4-1 to TRBJ1-6; the table's D call, TRBD1, was not checked against the DNA. Inclusive of both ends, the CDR3 amounts to 18 amino acids. Germline values: CDR1 MGHRA, CDR2 YSYEKL. This CDR3 is CASSQGLFGPGVNSPLHF.

The chain uses TRBV19 and TRBJ2-1; tentative D call: TRBD2 (5 bases). The CDR3 has 15 amino acids. In germline, CDR1 is LNHDA, CDR2 SQIVND (reference sequence). The V gene lost 2 bases and the J gene lost 0 bases, with 8 bases spanning the gap. The CDR3 sequence: CASSIRLSSYNEQFF. As DNA, the CDR3 is TGTGCCAGTAGTATAAGACTAAGCTCCTACAATGAGCAGTTCTTC.

This clone was seen once. V usage is TRBV7-2 and J usage is TRBJ1-4; no firm D call. The CDR3 is made up of 14 amino acids. The V end was cut by 5 bases, the J end by 8 bases, with 15 bases between. Germline CDR1 SGHTA, CDR2 FQGNSA. As DNA, the CDR3 is TGTGCCAGCAGCAGCAGGCATGCTGAGGAAAAACTGTTTTTT. Its translation is CASSSRHAEEKLFF.

The chain employs TRBV28 and TRBJ1-4, with TRBD1 matching 7 bases. The CDR3 consists of 15 residues. Per germline, CDR1 MDHEN and CDR2 SYDVKM. The V gene end was trimmed by 6 bases and the J gene end by 3 bases; junction bases not matched to a gene: 7. CDR3 sequence reads: CASRGWTGPNEKLFF. CDR3 sequence (DNA): TGTGCCAGCAGGGGATGGACAGGCCCTAATGAAAAACTGTTTTTT.

This clone was detected once. The chain combines TRBV29-1 with TRBJ2-2; 9 bases are shared with TRBD1. This CDR3 is 16 amino acids long. The V gene's germline CDR1 is SQVTM and CDR2 ANQGSEA. Germline trimming cut 2 bases from V and 3 bases from J; bases unmatched to any gene: 7. This chain's CDR3 is CSVERGQGSYTGELFF. CDR3 DNA: TGCAGCGTTGAAAGGGGACAGGGCAGTTACACCGGGGAGCTGTTTTTT.

The chain is built from TRBV21-1 and TRBJ2-7; the table's D gene call, TRBD2, was not cross checked with the DNA. TRBV21-1 is termed a pseudogene. CDR3 size: 19 residues. The CDR3, as DNA: TGTGCCAGCAGCAAAGACACTAGCGGGGGGCCCCCGTTCCCCTACGAGCAGTACTTC. Amino acids: CASSKDTSGGPPFPYEQYF.

The rearrangement uses TRBV7-2 and TRBJ2-6, with D unclear. V was pared by 3 bases and J by 0 bases, with 9 bases between. This CDR3 has 16 amino acids. CDR1 and CDR2 (germline): SGHTA, FQGNSA. The chain's CDR3 is CASSLGRHSGANVLTF. The CDR3 DNA sequence: TGTGCCAGCAGCTTGGGCAGGCACTCTGGGGCCAACGTCCTGACTTTC.

This clone turned up a few times. The chain joins TRBV30 to TRBJ1-2; 9 nucleotides align to TRBD1. V lost 2 bases and J lost 7; bases outside the gene matches: 2. CDR1 GTSNPN and CDR2 SVGIG come from the germline V gene (reference sequence). This CDR3 has 12 residues. The CDR3 reads CAWSKGQGGYTF. CDR3 in DNA: TGTGCCTGGAGTAAGGGACAGGGTGGCTACACCTTC.

The chain combines TRBV2 with TRBJ2-1; TRBD1 aligns across 11 bases. This CDR3 has 15 residues. Germline V lookup: CDR1 SNHLY, CDR2 FYNNEI. V lost 5 bases and J lost 6; bases outside the gene matches: 6. CDR3 DNA: TGTGCCAGCAGTCCGGACAGGGGGCGCCTCAATGAGCAGTTCTTC. Translation gives CASSPDRGRLNEQFF.

The rearrangement joins TRBV14 to TRBJ1-2; D ambiguous. The CDR3 length is 13 residues. CDR1 and CDR2 (germline): SGHDN, FVKESK. Trimming stripped 1 base from V and 8 bases from J, with 11 bases between. The chain's CDR3 is CASSQVPGVGYTF. CDR3 nucleotide sequence: TGTGCCAGCAGCCAAGTGCCCGGGGTCGGCTACACCTTC.

V usage is TRBV20-1 and J usage is TRBJ2-4, with a tentative D call TRBD1 (6 bases). Trimming removed 6 bases from V and 10 bases from J, with 10 bases in between. The germline V gene has CDR1 DFQATT and CDR2 SNEGSKA (reference sequence). This CDR3 contains 10 residues. CDR3 loop: CSAPDRIQYF. The CDR3 nucleotides are TGCAGTGCCCCCGACAGGATTCAGTACTTC.

The V gene is TRBV19, the J gene TRBJ2-2; 10 nucleotides align to TRBD1. V was clipped by 7 bases and J by 6 bases; unmatched bases: 5. Germline V CDR1 and CDR2: LNHDA, SQIVND (reference sequence). This CDR3 region has 14 residues. The CDR3 sequence is CASTDRGRSGELFF. The CDR3 DNA sequence: TGTGCCAGTACCGACAGGGGGCGATCCGGGGAGCTGTTTTTT.

The chain couples TRBV4-1 to TRBJ1-4; D uncertain. The CDR3 totals 18 residues. The V end lost 0 bases, the J end lost 4 bases, and 18 bases lay between the germline ends. CDR1 is MGHRA, CDR2 YSYEKL, per germline. The CDR3 sequence is CASSQDLGGTGNNEKLFF. The DNA for the CDR3 is TGCGCCAGCAGCCAAGATCTCGGCGGAACGGGAAATAATGAAAAACTGTTTTTT.

This clone was seen only once. The chain carries TRBV2 and TRBJ2-7, with 12 bases identical to TRBD1. Germline values: CDR1 SNHLY, CDR2 FYNNEI. CDR3 length equals 15 residues. J gave up 4 bases and V 5 bases, and 6 bases lay outside the gene matches. CDR3 protein: CASSLGQGAVYEQYF. CDR3 DNA sequence: TGTGCCAGCAGTCTGGGACAGGGGGCCGTTTACGAGCAGTACTTC. The whole variable domain, filled in from reference TRBV2 and TRBJ2-7, reads EPEVTQTPSHQVTQMGQEVILRCVPISNHLYFYWYRQILGQKVEFLVSFYNNEISEKSEIFDDQFSVERPDGSNFTLKIRSTKLEDSAMYFCASSLGQGAVYEQYFGPGTRLTVT.

The gene calls are TRBV27 and TRBJ1-2; TRBD1 aligns across 9 bases. Looked up from germline, CDR1 is MNHEY and CDR2 is SMNVEV (reference sequence). V lost 5 bases to trimming and J lost 4 bases; unmatched junction nucleotides: 14. The CDR3 loop spans 17 amino acids. The CDR3 DNA sequence: TGTGCCAGCAGTCCCGGACAGGGGAGAAGATCTCGCTATGGCTACACCTTC. Its translation is CASSPGQGRRSRYGYTF.

The rearrangement links TRBV5-1 to TRBJ2-3, with D unclear. V was pared by 4 bases and J by 6 bases, with 15 bases between. This CDR3 has 14 amino acids. Germline V gene data show CDR1 as SGHRS and CDR2 as YFSETQ. CDR3 loop: CASSLEALTDTQYF. The CDR3 DNA reads as TGCGCCAGCAGCCTCGAAGCCCTAACCGATACGCAGTATTTT.

J is TRBJ2-1 and V is TRBV28; 7 positions agree with TRBD1. The V gene's germline CDR1 is MDHEN and CDR2 SYDVKM. The CDR3 covers 15 residues. J lost 3 bases, V lost 5 bases, and 7 bases had no gene match. CDR3 coding DNA: TGTGCCAGCAGTCCCCGGGACAGACACTACAATGAGCAGTTCTTC. It translates to CASSPRDRHYNEQFF.

This clone was recorded only once. V usage is TRBV2 and J usage is TRBJ2-7, with a weak D call TRBD2 (5 bases). There are 12 residues in the CDR3. V was clipped by 8 bases and J by 11 bases, with 19 bases between them. Germline V lookup: CDR1 SNHLY, CDR2 FYNNEI. The DNA for the CDR3 is TGTGCCAGCCGACTGCTCGGCGGGTCAGAGTACTTC. It translates to CASRLLGGSEYF. The full variable domain, completed using reference TRBV2 and TRBJ2-7, is EPEVTQTPSHQVTQMGQEVILRCVPISNHLYFYWYRQILGQKVEFLVSFYNNEISEKSEIFDDQFSVERPDGSNFTLKIRSTKLEDSAMYFCASRLLGGSEYFGPGTRLTVT.

The chain recombines TRBV2 with TRBJ1-1; TRBD1 matches 8 bases. The CDR3 is 15 amino acids. The junction had 10 bases not matched to a gene; V was cut back by 6 bases and J by 4 bases. Germline V gene sequence: CDR1 SNHLY, CDR2 FYNNEI. The CDR3, as DNA: TGTGCCAGCAGACAGAGGACAGGGATGGGCACTGAAGCTTTCTTT. Translated: CASRQRTGMGTEAFF. The full variable domain, rest sourced from reference TRBV2 and TRBJ1-1, is EPEVTQTPSHQVTQMGQEVILRCVPISNHLYFYWYRQILGQKVEFLVSFYNNEISEKSEIFDDQFSVERPDGSNFTLKIRSTKLEDSAMYFCASRQRTGMGTEAFFGQGTRLTVV.

The V gene is TRBV19, the J gene TRBJ1-1; the match to TRBD1 covers 9 bases. V dropped 10 bases and J dropped 2; count of bases not matched to a gene: 5. Germline CDR1 reads LNHDA; CDR2 reads SQIVND (reference sequence). This CDR3 has 13 residues. The CDR3 loop reads CATQTGGNTEAFF. The CDR3 region has the DNA TGTGCCACCCAGACAGGGGGAAACACTGAAGCTTTCTTT.

The V gene is TRBV30, the J gene TRBJ2-3; TRBD2 agrees at 7 bases. With V trimmed by 0 bases and J by 0 bases, 6 bases remained unmatched. CDR1 is GTSNPN and CDR2 is SVGIG in the germline V gene (reference sequence). This CDR3 comprises 16 residues. In DNA, the CDR3 is TGTGCCTGGAGTGTACGAGCGGGGTCTAGCACAGATACGCAGTATTTT. Amino acids: CAWSVRAGSSTDTQYF.

Only one count was recorded for this clone. V is TRBV5-5 and J is TRBJ2-1; TRBD2 aligns across 7 bases. CDR1 and CDR2 (germline): SGHKS, YYEKEE (reference sequence). V shed 5 bases, J shed 0 bases, and the junction held 5 bases outside the gene matches. CDR3 length: 15 amino acids. The CDR3 region is CASRSAGPSYNEQFF. CDR3 DNA: TGTGCCAGCAGATCAGCGGGGCCCTCCTACAATGAGCAGTTCTTC.

This sequence joins TRBV4-1 and TRBJ2-2; 12 bases fit TRBD2. Looked up from germline, CDR1 is MGHRA and CDR2 is YSYEKL. Trimming took 3 bases from V and 4 from J; bases not matched to a gene: 3. The CDR3 covers 16 residues. The chain's CDR3 is CASSQTSGGVTGELFF. DNA of the CDR3: TGCGCCAGCAGCCAGACTAGCGGGGGTGTCACCGGGGAGCTGTTTTTT.

The V gene is TRBV7-8, the J gene TRBJ1-1; 10 bases map to TRBD1. The CDR3 totals 21 residues. Trimming at V came to 0 bases and at J to 0 bases, leaving 16 bases not matched to a gene. Germline loops: CDR1 SGHVS, CDR2 FQNEAQ. The CDR3 region is CASSLAPTTGGITIMNTEAFF. DNA of the CDR3: TGTGCCAGCAGCTTAGCCCCGACGACAGGGGGCATTACGATTATGAACACTGAAGCTTTCTTT.

V gene TRBV6-2 or TRBV6-3 combines with J gene TRBJ2-7; 8 bases are shared with TRBD2. Germline CDR1 MNHEY, CDR2 SVGEGT. V shed 2 bases, J shed 0 bases, and the junction held 0 bases outside the gene matches. This CDR3 has 14 residues. In DNA, the CDR3 is TGTGCCAGCAGTTACGGGACTAGCTCCTACGAGCAGTACTTC. It yields the protein CASSYGTSSYEQYF.

The gene calls are TRBV27 and TRBJ1-6, with D uncertain. CDR3 length: 15 amino acids. Trimming removed 6 bases from V and 8 bases from J, with 17 bases in between. The V gene's germline CDR1 is MNHEY and CDR2 SMNVEV (reference sequence). CDR3 in amino acids: CASRPERDRYSPLHF. CDR3 coding DNA: TGTGCCAGCAGGCCCGAGAGGGATCGATATTCACCCCTCCACTTT.